This is a list of T cell receptor beta chains from one sample in a study of low-dose radiotherapy and immunotherapy resistance in tumors. TCRdb re-analysed the reads in MiXCR, keeping a single row per CDR3 protein. The data contain 85,000 to 95,000 distinct CDR3 sequences, more than 8.5% of them singletons. The sequencing used PBMCs, collected before treatment. The receptors originated from a male donor with prostate cancer. The CDR3 runs from the conserved cysteine through the conserved F or W.

V gene	J gene	CDR3 protein
TRBV28	TRBJ1-6	CASSLSGGSPLHF
TRBV6-5	TRBJ2-3	CASRTQSGRATDTQYF
TRBV10-3	TRBJ2-5	CAISESEFGQETQYF
TRBV6-5	TRBJ2-1	CASADPPYNEQFF
TRBV15	TRBJ2-5	CATSRGGLAGKVVETQYF
TRBV4-2	TRBJ2-1	CASSQDTGGMNNEQFF
TRBV12-3/TRBV12-4	TRBJ1-5	CASSLGGGSNQPQHF
TRBV10-3	TRBJ2-1	CAISRVAGGNEQFF
TRBV4-1	TRBJ2-1	CASSQGRATSSYNEQFF
TRBV28	TRBJ1-5	CASSTTGPGGQPQHF
TRBV29-1	TRBJ2-7	CSVAASYEQYF
TRBV4-1	TRBJ1-1	CASSQIPGQGGTEAFF
TRBV29-1	TRBJ2-2	CSIGRSNTGELFF
TRBV27	TRBJ2-3	CASSVYRGLGDTQYF
TRBV19	TRBJ2-2	CASTLGSGRTTGELFF
TRBV5-1	TRBJ2-1	CASSLATGLHNEQFF
TRBV28	TRBJ2-7	CATRFADRVYEQYF
TRBV5-4	TRBJ2-3	CASSLFPDTQYF
TRBV19	TRBJ2-5	CASTRADQETQYF
TRBV6-2/TRBV6-3	TRBJ2-1	CASDGSREGPSNEQFF
TRBV9	TRBJ2-2	CASSVGGVGGELFF
TRBV6-5	TRBJ2-6	CASSYRPGAGANVLTF
TRBV28	TRBJ2-7	CAGKTGWGYEQYF
TRBV28	TRBJ1-5	CASKDSNQPQHF
TRBV11-2	TRBJ2-4	CASSRESVKNIQYF
TRBV3-1	TRBJ2-5	CASSQGTSGQETQYF
TRBV5-1	TRBJ2-7	CASSWGQGNYEQYF
TRBV6-2/TRBV6-3	TRBJ2-1	CASRLGANNEQFF
TRBV7-9	TRBJ2-1	CASSLFSTGGNEQFF
TRBV7-2	TRBJ2-7	CASSPLAGHSYEQYF
TRBV6-6	TRBJ2-1	CASSFPGTGANGEQFF
TRBV7-2	TRBJ1-2	CASSPAGNYGYTF
TRBV13	TRBJ2-2	CASFVTGELFF
TRBV25-1	TRBJ1-1	CASTQGGTEAFF
TRBV5-1	TRBJ2-1	CASSVPGSAFKDEQFF
TRBV5-6	TRBJ2-1	CASSSGTRDEQFF
TRBV11-2	TRBJ2-4	CASSLEYGLAKNIQYF
TRBV18	TRBJ2-6	CASQLSGQSLSGANVLTF
TRBV28	TRBJ1-6	CASSPSAASYNSPLHF
TRBV10-3	TRBJ2-1	CATLAGGPDEQFF